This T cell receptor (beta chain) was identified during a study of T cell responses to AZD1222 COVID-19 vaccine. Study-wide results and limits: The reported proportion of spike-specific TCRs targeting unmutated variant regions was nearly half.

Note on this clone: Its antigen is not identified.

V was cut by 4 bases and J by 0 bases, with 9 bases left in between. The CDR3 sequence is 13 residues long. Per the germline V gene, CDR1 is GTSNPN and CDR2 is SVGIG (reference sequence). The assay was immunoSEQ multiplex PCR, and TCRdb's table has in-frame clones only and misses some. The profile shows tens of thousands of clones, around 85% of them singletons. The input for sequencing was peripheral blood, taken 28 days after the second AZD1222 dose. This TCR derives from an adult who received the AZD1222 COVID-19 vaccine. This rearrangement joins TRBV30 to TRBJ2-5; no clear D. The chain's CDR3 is CAWTRGNQETQYF. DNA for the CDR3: TGTGCCTGGACTCGAGGTAACCAAGAGACCCAGTACTTC.